This T cell receptor (beta chain) was sequenced for a study of blood T cells in healthy people across ages. The V gene's germline CDR1 is MNHEY and CDR2 SVGEGT. The CDR3 extends over 15 amino acids. With 3 bases clipped from V and 6 bases from J, the junction kept 6 bases outside the gene matches. Alongside a J-beta primer mix, a sample-barcoded 5' primer served in a second PCR lasting roughly 7 to 12 cycles. TCRdb itself ran the 5' RACE reads through MiXCR, one entry per CDR3 protein. The sample lists hundreds of thousands of distinct CDR3 sequences, 22% occurring once. This clonotype was seen a few times.

This sequence joins TRBV6-2 or TRBV6-3 and TRBJ2-1; 9 nucleotides align to TRBD2. This receptor was obtained from a man aged 65-85 years in good health. The sample taken for sequencing was blood. The CDR3 loop is CASSYYGGRANEQFF. CDR3 sequence (DNA): TGTGCCAGCAGTTATTACGGCGGGAGGGCCAATGAGCAGTTCTTC.